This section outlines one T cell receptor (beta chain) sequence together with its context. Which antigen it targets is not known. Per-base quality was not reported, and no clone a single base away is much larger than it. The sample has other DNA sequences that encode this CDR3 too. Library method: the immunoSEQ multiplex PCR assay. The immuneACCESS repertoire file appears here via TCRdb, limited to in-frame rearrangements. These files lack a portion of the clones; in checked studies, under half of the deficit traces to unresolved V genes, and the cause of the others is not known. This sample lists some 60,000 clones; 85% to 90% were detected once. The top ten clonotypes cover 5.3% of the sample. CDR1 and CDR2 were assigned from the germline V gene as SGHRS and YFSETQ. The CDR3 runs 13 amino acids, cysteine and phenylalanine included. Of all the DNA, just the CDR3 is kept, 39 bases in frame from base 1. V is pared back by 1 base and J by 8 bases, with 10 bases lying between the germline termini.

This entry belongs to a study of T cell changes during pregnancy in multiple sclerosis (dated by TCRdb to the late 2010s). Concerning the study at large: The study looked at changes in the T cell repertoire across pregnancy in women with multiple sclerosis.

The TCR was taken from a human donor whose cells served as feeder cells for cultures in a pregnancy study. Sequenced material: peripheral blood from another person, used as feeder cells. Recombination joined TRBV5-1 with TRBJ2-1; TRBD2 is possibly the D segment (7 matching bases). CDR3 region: CASSLRGGDEQFF. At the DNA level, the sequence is TGCGCCAGCAGCTTGCGAGGGGGGGATGAGCAGTTCTTC.